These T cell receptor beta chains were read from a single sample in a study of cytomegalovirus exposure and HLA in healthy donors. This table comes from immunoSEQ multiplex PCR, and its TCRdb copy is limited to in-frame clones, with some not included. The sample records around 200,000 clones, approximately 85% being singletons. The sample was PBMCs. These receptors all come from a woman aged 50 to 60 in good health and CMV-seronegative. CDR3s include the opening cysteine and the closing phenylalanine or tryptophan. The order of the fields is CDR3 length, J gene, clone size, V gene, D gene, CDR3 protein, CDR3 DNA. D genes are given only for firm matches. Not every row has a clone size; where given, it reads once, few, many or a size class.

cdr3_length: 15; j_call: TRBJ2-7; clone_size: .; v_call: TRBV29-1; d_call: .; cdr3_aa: CSAEGGIVDRYEQYF; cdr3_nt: TGCAGCGCAGAAGGCGGGATAGTGGACCGCTACGAGCAGTACTTC
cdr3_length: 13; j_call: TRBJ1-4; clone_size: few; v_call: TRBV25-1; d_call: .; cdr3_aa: CASRPGANEKLFF; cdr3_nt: TGTGCCAGCCGCCCCGGAGCTAATGAAAAACTGTTTTTT
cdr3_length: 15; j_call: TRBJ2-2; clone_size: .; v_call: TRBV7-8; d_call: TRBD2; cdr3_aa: CASSLASGRTGELFF; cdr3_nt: TGTGCCAGCAGCTTAGCTAGCGGGAGGACCGGGGAGCTGTTTTTT
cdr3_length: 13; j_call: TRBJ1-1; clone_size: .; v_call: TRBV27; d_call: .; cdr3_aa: CASSLSLRTEAFF; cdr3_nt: TGTGCCAGCAGTTTGAGCTTGAGGACTGAAGCTTTCTTT
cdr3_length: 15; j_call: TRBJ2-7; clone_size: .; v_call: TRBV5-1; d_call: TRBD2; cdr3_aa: CASSVVAGPNYEQYF; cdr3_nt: TGCGCCAGCAGCGTGGTAGCGGGACCCAACTACGAGCAGTACTTC
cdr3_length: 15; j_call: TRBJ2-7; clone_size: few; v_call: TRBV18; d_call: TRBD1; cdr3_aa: CASSPTLDRGYEQYF; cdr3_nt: TGTGCCAGCTCACCCACGTTGGACAGGGGCTACGAGCAGTACTTC
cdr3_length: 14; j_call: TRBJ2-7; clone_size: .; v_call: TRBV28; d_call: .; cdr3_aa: CASSLAVNTYEQYF; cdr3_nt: TGTGCCAGCAGTTTAGCCGTCAACACCTACGAGCAGTACTTC
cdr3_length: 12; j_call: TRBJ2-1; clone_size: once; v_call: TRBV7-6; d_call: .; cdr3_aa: CASSLTPGEQFF; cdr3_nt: TGTGCCAGCAGCCTGACTCCCGGGGAGCAGTTCTTC
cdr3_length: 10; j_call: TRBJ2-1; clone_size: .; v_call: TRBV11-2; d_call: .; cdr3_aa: CASSGNEQFF; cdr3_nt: TGTGCCAGCTCGGGCAATGAGCAGTTCTTC
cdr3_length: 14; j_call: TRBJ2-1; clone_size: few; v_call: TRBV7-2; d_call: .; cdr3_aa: CASTPFSVANEQFF; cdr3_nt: TGTGCCAGCACCCCTTTCAGTGTTGCCAATGAGCAGTTCTTC
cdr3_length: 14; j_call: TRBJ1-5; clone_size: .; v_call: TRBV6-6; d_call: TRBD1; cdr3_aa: CASSDGQGGQPQHF; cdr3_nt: TGTGCCAGCAGTGACGGACAGGGGGGACAGCCCCAGCATTTT
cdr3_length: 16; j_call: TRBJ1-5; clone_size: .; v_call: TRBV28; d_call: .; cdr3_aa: CASSTRSTNPHQPQHF; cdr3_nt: TGTGCCAGCAGCACGCGTTCTACTAATCCTCATCAGCCCCAGCATTTT
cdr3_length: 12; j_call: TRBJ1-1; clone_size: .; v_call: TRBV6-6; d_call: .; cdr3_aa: CASSYSEDKAFF; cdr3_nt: TGTGCCAGCAGTTACTCGGAGGATAAGGCTTTCTTT
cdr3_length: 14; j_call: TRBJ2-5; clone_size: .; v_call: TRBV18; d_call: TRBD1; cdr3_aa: CASSPGTGQETQYF; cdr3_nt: TGTGCCAGCTCACCCGGGACAGGCCAAGAGACCCAGTACTTC
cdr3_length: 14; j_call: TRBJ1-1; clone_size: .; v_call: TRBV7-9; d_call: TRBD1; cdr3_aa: CASSPQGGNTEAFF; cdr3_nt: TGTGCCAGCAGCCCACAGGGGGGGAACACTGAAGCTTTCTTT
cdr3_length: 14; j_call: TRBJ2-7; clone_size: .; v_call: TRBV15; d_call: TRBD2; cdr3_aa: CATSARAGAYEQYF; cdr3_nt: TGTGCCACCAGCGCCCGGGCGGGGGCCTACGAGCAGTACTTC
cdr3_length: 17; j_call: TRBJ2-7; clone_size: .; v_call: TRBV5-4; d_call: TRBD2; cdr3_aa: CASSFGLAGASTYEQYF; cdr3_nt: TGTGCCAGCAGCTTTGGACTAGCGGGAGCATCAACCTACGAGCAGTACTTC
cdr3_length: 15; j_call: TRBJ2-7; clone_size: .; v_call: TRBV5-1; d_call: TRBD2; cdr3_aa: CASSLMGGPIDEQYF; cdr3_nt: TGCGCCAGCAGCTTGATGGGAGGGCCGATAGACGAGCAGTACTTC
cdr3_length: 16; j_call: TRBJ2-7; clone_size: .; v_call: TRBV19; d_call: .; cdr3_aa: CASRGGMGLLSYEQYF; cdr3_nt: TGTGCCAGCAGAGGCGGGATGGGGCTGCTCTCCTACGAGCAGTACTTC
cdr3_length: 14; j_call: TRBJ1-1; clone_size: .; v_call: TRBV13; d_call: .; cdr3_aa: CASSLGDRRTEAFF; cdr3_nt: TGTGCCAGCAGCTTAGGCGACAGACGCACTGAAGCTTTCTTT
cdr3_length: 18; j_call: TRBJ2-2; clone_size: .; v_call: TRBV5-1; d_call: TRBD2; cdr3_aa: CASSRDGLAGASTGELFF; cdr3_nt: TGCGCCAGCAGCCGGGATGGACTAGCGGGAGCGAGCACCGGGGAGCTGTTTTTT
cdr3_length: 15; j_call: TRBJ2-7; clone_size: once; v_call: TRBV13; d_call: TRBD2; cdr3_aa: CASSPRLAGVGEQYF; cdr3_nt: TGTGCCAGCAGCCCCCGCTTAGCGGGAGTCGGCGAGCAGTACTTC
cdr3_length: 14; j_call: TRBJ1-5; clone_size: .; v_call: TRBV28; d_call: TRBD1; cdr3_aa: CASSYGQGNQPQHF; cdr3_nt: TGTGCCAGCAGTTACGGACAGGGCAATCAGCCCCAGCATTTT
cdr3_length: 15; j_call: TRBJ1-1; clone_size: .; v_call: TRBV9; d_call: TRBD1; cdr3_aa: CASSAERTGDTEAFF; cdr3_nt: TGTGCCAGCAGCGCCGAACGGACAGGGGACACTGAAGCTTTCTTT
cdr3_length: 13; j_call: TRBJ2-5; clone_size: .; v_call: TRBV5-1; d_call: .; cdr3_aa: CASSSDTQETQYF; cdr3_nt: TGCGCCAGCAGTTCGGACACCCAAGAGACCCAGTACTTC
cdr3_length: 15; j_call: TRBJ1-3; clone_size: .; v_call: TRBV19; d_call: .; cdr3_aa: CASSSGGGTGNTIYF; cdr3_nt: TGTGCCAGTAGTAGCGGCGGGGGTACTGGAAACACCATATATTTT
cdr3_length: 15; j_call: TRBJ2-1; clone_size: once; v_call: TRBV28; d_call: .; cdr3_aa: CASSESGSRGNEQFF; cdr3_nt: TGTGCCAGCAGCGAAAGCGGCTCCCGGGGTAATGAGCAGTTCTTC
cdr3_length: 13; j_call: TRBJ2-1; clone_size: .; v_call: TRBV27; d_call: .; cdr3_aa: CASIPGSYNEQFF; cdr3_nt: TGTGCCAGCATACCGGGGTCCTACAATGAGCAGTTCTTC
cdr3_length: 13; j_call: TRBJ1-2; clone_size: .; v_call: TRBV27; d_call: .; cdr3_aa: CASSFGIRYGYTF; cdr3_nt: TGTGCCAGCAGTTTCGGGATCCGTTATGGCTACACCTTC
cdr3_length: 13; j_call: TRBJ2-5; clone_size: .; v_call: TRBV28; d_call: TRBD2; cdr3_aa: CASSSGLAETQYF; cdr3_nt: TGTGCCAGCAGTTCGGGACTAGCAGAGACCCAGTACTTC
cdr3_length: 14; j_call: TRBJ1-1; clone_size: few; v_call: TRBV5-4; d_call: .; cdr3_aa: CASSVQGSGTEAFF; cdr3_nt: TGTGCCAGCAGCGTACAGGGATCGGGCACTGAAGCTTTCTTT
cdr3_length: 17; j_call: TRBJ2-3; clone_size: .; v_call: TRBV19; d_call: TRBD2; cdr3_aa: CASSSSRTSGGRVTQYF; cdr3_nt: TGTGCCAGTAGTTCATCCCGGACTAGCGGGGGAAGAGTTACGCAGTATTTT
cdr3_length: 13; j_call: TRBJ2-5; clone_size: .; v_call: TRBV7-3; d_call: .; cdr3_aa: CASSLGSQETQYF; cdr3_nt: TGTGCCAGCAGCTTAGGCTCCCAAGAGACCCAGTACTTC
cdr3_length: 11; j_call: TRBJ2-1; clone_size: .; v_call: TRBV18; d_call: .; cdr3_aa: CASSPGTEQFF; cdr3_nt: TGTGCCAGCTCACCTGGCACTGAGCAGTTCTTC
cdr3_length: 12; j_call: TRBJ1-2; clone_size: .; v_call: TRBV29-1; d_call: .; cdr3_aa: CSVETDRYGYTF; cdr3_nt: TGCAGCGTTGAGACTGACAGATATGGCTACACCTTC
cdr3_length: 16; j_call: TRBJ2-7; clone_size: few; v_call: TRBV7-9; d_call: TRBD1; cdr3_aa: CASSPPGTGSSYEQYF; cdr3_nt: TGTGCCAGCAGCCCGCCCGGGACAGGGAGCTCCTACGAGCAGTACTTC
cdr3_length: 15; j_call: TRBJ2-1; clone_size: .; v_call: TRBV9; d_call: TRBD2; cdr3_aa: CASSVAGTSSMGQFF; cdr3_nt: TGTGCCAGCAGCGTAGCGGGGACTAGCAGTATGGGGCAGTTCTTC
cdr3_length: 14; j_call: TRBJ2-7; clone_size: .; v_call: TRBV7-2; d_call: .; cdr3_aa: CASSIHREGAEQYF; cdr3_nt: TGTGCCAGCAGCATCCACAGGGAGGGCGCCGAGCAGTACTTC
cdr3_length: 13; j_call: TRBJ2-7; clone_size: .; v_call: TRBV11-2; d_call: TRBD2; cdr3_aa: CASSPLAVGEQYF; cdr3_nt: TGTGCCAGCAGCCCACTAGCGGTTGGAGAGCAGTACTTC
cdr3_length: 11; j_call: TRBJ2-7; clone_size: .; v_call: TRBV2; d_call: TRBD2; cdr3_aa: CASKAGASEDF; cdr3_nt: TGTGCCAGCAAGGCGGGAGCTTCCGAAGACTTC
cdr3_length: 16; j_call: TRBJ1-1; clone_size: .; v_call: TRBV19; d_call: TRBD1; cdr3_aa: CASIDRDRGFFTEAFF; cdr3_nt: TGTGCCAGTATCGACCGGGACAGGGGGTTTTTCACTGAAGCTTTCTTT
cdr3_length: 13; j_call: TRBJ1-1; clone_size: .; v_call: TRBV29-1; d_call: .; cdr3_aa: CSASHGTPAGAFF; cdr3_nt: TGCAGCGCGTCGCATGGGACACCCGCGGGAGCTTTCTTT
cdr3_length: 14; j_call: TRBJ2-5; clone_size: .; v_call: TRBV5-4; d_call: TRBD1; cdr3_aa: CASSLDRGGETQYF; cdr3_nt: TGTGCCAGCAGCTTAGACAGGGGTGGAGAGACCCAGTACTTC
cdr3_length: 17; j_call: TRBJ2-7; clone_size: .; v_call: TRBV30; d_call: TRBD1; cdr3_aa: CAWTRTGGLGRSYEQYF; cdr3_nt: TGTGCCTGGACCCGGACAGGGGGACTAGGTCGCTCCTACGAGCAGTACTTC
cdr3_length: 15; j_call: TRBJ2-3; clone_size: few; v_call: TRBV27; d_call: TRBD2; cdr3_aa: CASNLGRGAVDTQYF; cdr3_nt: TGTGCCAGCAACCTGGGGCGGGGGGCGGTAGATACGCAGTATTTT
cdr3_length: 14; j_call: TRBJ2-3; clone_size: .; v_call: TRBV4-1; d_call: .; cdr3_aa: CASSQDRAEDTQYF; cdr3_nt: TGCGCCAGCAGCCAAGACAGGGCGGAAGATACGCAGTATTTT
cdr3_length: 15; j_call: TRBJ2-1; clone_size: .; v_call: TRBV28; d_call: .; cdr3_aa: CASNPAGNSYNEQFF; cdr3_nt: TGTGCCAGCAACCCCGCGGGGAACTCCTACAATGAGCAGTTCTTC
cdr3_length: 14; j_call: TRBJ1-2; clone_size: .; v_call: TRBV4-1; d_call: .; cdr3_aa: CASSQERLNYGYTF; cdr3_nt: TGCGCCAGCAGCCAAGAGCGGCTTAACTATGGCTACACCTTC
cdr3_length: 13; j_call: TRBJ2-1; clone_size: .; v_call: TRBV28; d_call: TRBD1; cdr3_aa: CASRDRTYNEQFF; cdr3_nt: TGTGCCAGCCGGGACAGAACCTACAATGAGCAGTTCTTC
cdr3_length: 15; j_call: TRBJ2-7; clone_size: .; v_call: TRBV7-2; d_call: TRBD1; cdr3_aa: CASSPSRDRSYEQYF; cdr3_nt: TGTGCCAGCAGCCCGTCCCGGGACAGGTCCTACGAGCAGTACTTC